This T cell receptor beta chain emerged from a study of T-cell reconstitution after alpha-beta-depleted transplantation in children. This CDR3 comprises 13 residues. V lost 4 bases, J lost 7 bases, and 13 bases lay in between. CDR1 and CDR2 from the germline V gene are SQVTM and ANQGSEA. This clonotype was counted between two and nine times. Its antigen is as yet unknown. Unique molecular identifiers were incorporated when the TCRbeta library was constructed. From the PCR reads, TCRdb called clonotypes with MiXCR, one entry per CDR3 protein. The table shows 300,000 or so distinct CDR3 sequences, with approximately 20% occurring only once. Points from the study as a whole: Alpha-beta T cells about two months after transplant reportedly derived from several hundred expanded graft clones.

The chain combines TRBV29-1 with TRBJ2-2; D tentatively reads TRBD1 or TRBD2 (6 bases each). The TCR sequence derives from a male patient aged 10 to 17 who had a stem cell transplant for acute lymphoblastic leukemia, so the T cells may come from the graft donor. The starting material was PBMCs, mostly from graft donor cells, obtained 180 days after TCRalphabeta/CD19-depleted stem cell transplant. The CDR3 is CSVVWGALGELFF. The CDR3 nucleotides read TGCAGCGTTGTATGGGGGGCACTCGGGGAGCTGTTTTTT.